Sequencing of this T cell receptor (beta chain) was carried out in a study of Ad26.COV2.S vaccination and SARS-CoV-2 variants. Study context: Participants got Ad26.COV2.S intramuscularly, once or twice 56 days apart.

Treatment defined: around 19 received Ad26.COV2.S at low or high dose, single or two shots; 5 received placebo; per-sample allocation not given. Day 63 after the first vaccine or placebo injection was the time point for sampling. Boston hosted the donor, who was an adult aged 18-55 years. V was shortened by 6 bases and J by 3 bases, with 12 bases between the two germline ends. CDR1 is LNHDA and CDR2 is SQIVND in the germline V gene (reference sequence). The CDR3 is 13 amino acids. Measured with immunoSEQ multiplex PCR; TCRdb has only the in-frame clones, and not every one. This table holds 350,000 to 500,000 clones, around 90% found once. On this clone: Its target is unknown.

Whole-study results and caveats: Total T cell responses may have been underestimated by the TCR breadth and depth analyses.

This chain joins TRBV19 and TRBJ2-7, with a possible D match to TRBD2 (6 bases). The sequenced sample was peripheral blood, obtained in a trial of Ad26.COV2.S vaccine versus placebo. This TCR derives from a person aged 18 to 59 who received the Ad26.COV2.S COVID-19 vaccine or a placebo. The DNA of the CDR3 is TGTGCCAGTAGCAGCGGGCTCTTCTACGAGCAGTACTTC. This codes for CASSSGLFYEQYF.